This TCR beta chain is from a study of T cell repertoires in cytomegalovirus infection. Across the study: Both a matching HLA type and CMV infection were indicated by public TCR beta signatures. Points from the study as a whole: Totalled public TCR beta family frequency picked out people who carried CMV plus the relevant HLA. CMV-specific TCR beta clonotypes restricted by HLA-C dominated the ex vivo response.

TCRdb re-called the reads with MiXCR, one entry per CDR3 protein. The data contain approximately 250,000 distinct CDR3 sequences, 6.5% of them singletons. As to this clonotype: As yet, its antigen is unknown.

The sample consisted of PBMCs. This TCR was sampled from a human donor in good health (CMV status not recorded). Some clones in this sample may be carry-over from other donors' samples.

This chain's CDR3 is CASSVEVGGAYGYTF. The CDR3 region has the DNA TGTGCCAGCAGCGTAGAAGTAGGGGGTGCCTATGGCTACACCTTC. V and J are TRBV9 and TRBJ1-2; D possibly corresponds to TRBD1 (6 bases). V was clipped by 0 bases and J by 4 bases, with 13 bases between them. The CDR3 has 15 residues. In germline, CDR1 is SGDLS, CDR2 YYNGEE.